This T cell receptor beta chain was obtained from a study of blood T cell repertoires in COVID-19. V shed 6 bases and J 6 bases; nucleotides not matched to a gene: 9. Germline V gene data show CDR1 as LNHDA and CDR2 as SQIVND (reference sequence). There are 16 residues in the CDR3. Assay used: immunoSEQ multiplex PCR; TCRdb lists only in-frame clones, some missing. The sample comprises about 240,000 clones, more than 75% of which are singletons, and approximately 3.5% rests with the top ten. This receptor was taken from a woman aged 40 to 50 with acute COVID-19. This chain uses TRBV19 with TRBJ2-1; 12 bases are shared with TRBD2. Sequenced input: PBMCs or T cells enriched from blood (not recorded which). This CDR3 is CASRTLAGGRSNEQFF. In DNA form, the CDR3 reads TGTGCCAGTAGGACCCTAGCGGGAGGGCGTTCCAATGAGCAGTTCTTC.